These 26 T cell receptor beta chains originate from one sample sequenced in a study. One entry per CDR3 protein results from TCRdb running MiXCR on the 5' RACE reads. The repertoire holds 8,000 or so distinct CDR3 sequences, with roughly 65% as singletons. What was sequenced was tumor-infiltrating naive CD4+ T cells sorted from the breast tumor. Sample subset: naive CD4+ T cells, CD4+CD45RA+CD25-. The origin of the receptors is a female donor with breast cancer.

This clonotype was detected a few times. V is TRBV4-2 and J is TRBJ2-1, with 12 bases identical to TRBD2. The J segment lost 5 bases and the V segment lost 1 base, leaving 3 bases of the junction unmatched. The CDR3 runs 16 residues. The germline CDR1 and CDR2 sequences are LGHNA and YNFKEQ. CDR3 in DNA: TGTGCCAGCAGCCAAGGGGGACTAGCGGGCCACAATGAGCAGTTCTTC. Encoded protein: CASSQGGLAGHNEQFF.

The CDR3 is CAIRRGERPPYEQYF. CDR3 DNA sequence: TGTGCCATCAGGAGAGGGGAGAGACCCCCCTACGAGCAGTACTTC. The chain uses TRBV10-3 and TRBJ2-7; D could derive from TRBD1 or TRBD2 (5 bases each). V was shortened by 6 bases and J by 2 bases, with 17 bases between the two germline ends. Germline V gene lookup returns CDR1 ENHRY and CDR2 SYGVKD. CDR3 size: 15 residues.

The genes are TRBV28 and TRBJ1-5; possibly TRBD1 for D (5 bases). The V gene's germline CDR1 is MDHEN and CDR2 SYDVKM. This CDR3 comprises 13 residues. V lost 10 bases and J 0 bases, leaving 10 bases between the germline ends. The CDR3 sequence: CATRQSSNQPQHF. CDR3 sequence (DNA): TGTGCCACCCGACAGAGTAGCAATCAGCCCCAGCATTTT.

This rearrangement joins TRBV3-1 to TRBJ1-1; the D is unclear. Germline V gene sequence: CDR1 LGHDT, CDR2 YNNKEL (reference sequence). Trimming removed 1 base at V and 1 base at J, with 7 bases between. This CDR3 has 14 residues. This chain's CDR3 is CASSQAAQNTEAFF. The CDR3 DNA reads TGTGCCAGCAGCCAAGCTGCGCAGAACACTGAAGCTTTCTTT.

This clonotype has just one count. V and J are TRBV6-2 or TRBV6-3 and TRBJ1-2; TRBD1 might be the D (5 bases). Germline assignment: CDR1 MNHEY and CDR2 SVGEGT. With 2 bases removed from V and 7 bases from J, the gap between germline ends came to 11 bases. CDR3 size: 13 residues. CDR3 sequence: CASSYVGASGYTF. CDR3 nucleotides: TGTGCCAGCAGTTACGTCGGGGCCTCTGGCTACACCTTC.

This clonotype was observed once. The chain has TRBV7-2 and TRBJ1-1; D gene uncertain. The CDR3 sequence is 13 residues long. V was trimmed by 2 bases and J by 1 base, leaving 5 bases between them. Germline V gene data show CDR1 as SGHTA and CDR2 as FQGNSA. CDR3 loop: CASSLYTNTEAFF. The CDR3 nucleotides are TGTGCCAGCAGCTTATACACGAACACTGAAGCTTTCTTT.

V and J are TRBV29-1 and TRBJ2-7, with D maybe TRBD1 (6 bases). V lost 3 bases and J 7 bases, leaving 13 bases between the germline ends. Germline V gene data show CDR1 as SQVTM and CDR2 as ANQGSEA. The CDR3 consists of 12 residues. CDR3 protein: CSVDQGPSEQYF. The CDR3, as DNA: TGCAGCGTTGACCAGGGGCCCTCGGAGCAGTACTTC.

The rearrangement joins TRBV6-5 to TRBJ2-5, with D unclear. The V gene's germline CDR1 is MNHEY and CDR2 SVGAGI. This CDR3 has 14 amino acids. The V gene lost 3 bases and the J gene lost 4 bases, with 12 bases spanning the gap. The CDR3 loop is CASSYLGGAETQYF. CDR3 DNA sequence: TGTGCCAGCAGTTATCTCGGCGGAGCAGAGACCCAGTACTTC.

V is TRBV20-1 and J is TRBJ2-7; 11 nucleotides match TRBD1. Germline V gene lookup returns CDR1 DFQATT and CDR2 SNEGSKA (reference sequence). There are 15 residues in the CDR3. V was pared by 3 bases and J by 4 bases, with 8 bases of the junction left unmatched. The chain's CDR3 is CSASLGTGGLYEQYF. The CDR3 region has the DNA TGCAGTGCTAGTCTCGGGACAGGGGGACTATACGAGCAGTACTTC.

This chain uses TRBV20-1 with TRBJ2-7; TRBD1 is a possible D gene (7 bases). Per germline, CDR1 DFQATT and CDR2 SNEGSKA (reference sequence). The CDR3 extends over 10 amino acids. V gave up 5 bases and J gave up 9 bases, with 11 bases separating them. DNA of the CDR3: TGCAGTGCTTACCAGGGGGGGCAGTACTTC. As protein: CSAYQGGQYF.

The V gene is TRBV5-1, the J gene TRBJ1-6; D is possibly TRBD1 (5 bases). V lost 4 bases and J 7 bases, leaving 18 bases between the germline ends. Germline CDR1 is SGHRS and CDR2 is YFSETQ. This CDR3 comprises 16 residues. The CDR3 DNA reads as TGCGCCAGCAGCCCGAGAACACAGGACTCAAATTCACCCCTCCACTTT. It codes for CASSPRTQDSNSPLHF.

The CDR3: CASSQDTRGSPLHF. The CDR3 DNA reads as TGTGCCAGCAGCCAAGACACCCGAGGATCACCCCTCCACTTT. This chain uses TRBV4-2 with TRBJ1-6; no definite D call. Germline-derived CDR1 and CDR2 are LGHNA and YNFKEQ. The CDR3 covers 14 residues. The germline V and J ends were trimmed by 0 bases and 10 bases, with 10 bases remaining between them.

This clonotype was detected a few times. CDR3 protein: CASSSPAPSDTQYF. The CDR3 bases are TGTGCCAGCAGCTCTCCAGCCCCCTCGGATACGCAGTATTTT. The chain is built from TRBV7-9 and TRBJ2-3; no clear D. There are 14 residues in the CDR3. With 4 bases removed from V and 6 bases from J, the gap between germline ends came to 14 bases. The germline V gene has CDR1 SEHNR and CDR2 FQNEAQ (reference sequence).

V gene TRBV2 combines with J gene TRBJ1-1; tentative D call: TRBD1 (5 bases). Trimming removed 6 bases at V and 0 bases at J, with 11 bases between. The CDR3 covers 14 residues. The germline V gene has CDR1 SNHLY and CDR2 FYNNEI. The CDR3: CASRGTDMNTEAFF. CDR3 coding DNA: TGTGCCAGCAGGGGGACGGATATGAACACTGAAGCTTTCTTT.

J is TRBJ2-5 and V is TRBV10-3; 10 bases fit TRBD1. The CDR3 totals 14 residues. V lost 5 bases and J lost 5; bases outside the gene matches: 5. The germline CDR1 and CDR2 sequences are ENHRY and SYGVKD. For the CDR3, the DNA is TGTGCCATCAGTTTGGGACAGGGGTTGGAGACCCAGTACTTC. As protein: CAISLGQGLETQYF.

The chain employs TRBV7-2 and TRBJ2-3; D unclear. Germline CDR1 is SGHTA and CDR2 is FQGNSA. Deletions cut 1 base from V and 5 bases from J, with 10 bases between. This CDR3 spans 14 amino acids. CDR3 loop: CASSLVSVQDTQYF. As DNA, the CDR3 is TGTGCCAGCAGCTTAGTTTCCGTCCAAGATACGCAGTATTTT.

The CDR3 DNA sequence: TGTGCCAGCAGCCCGGGGGGGCGGGGGTCCACCTACGAGCAGTACTTC. Residues: CASSPGGRGSTYEQYF. The chain uses TRBV7-6 and TRBJ2-7, with 8 bases lining up with TRBD2. This CDR3 spans 16 amino acids. The J segment lost 2 bases and the V segment lost 5 bases, leaving 11 bases of the junction unmatched. Germline values: CDR1 SGHVS, CDR2 FNYEAQ.

The chain has TRBV12-3 or TRBV12-4 and TRBJ1-1; TRBD1 agrees at 8 bases. Germline trimming cut 8 bases from V and 0 bases from J; bases unmatched to any gene: 14. The CDR3 is 17 amino acids. The CDR3 here is CASPPLTGDAMNTEAFF. CDR3 DNA sequence: TGTGCCAGCCCACCCTTGACAGGGGATGCGATGAACACTGAAGCTTTCTTT.

This clonotype was observed a handful of times. The chain carries TRBV12-3 or TRBV12-4 and TRBJ2-1; D possibly uses TRBD1 or TRBD2 (5 bases each). This CDR3 is 13 amino acids long. Trimming cost V 3 bases and J 7 bases, with 10 bases left between them. Here the CDR3 reads CASSLGTANEQFF. The CDR3 nucleotides read TGTGCCAGCAGTTTGGGGACCGCAAATGAGCAGTTCTTC.

The chain links TRBV5-1 to TRBJ2-3; tentative D call: TRBD1 (5 bases). Trimming pared 0 bases from V and 2 bases from J, leaving 7 bases between. CDR1 and CDR2 (germline): SGHRS, YFSETQ. This CDR3 spans 14 amino acids. The chain's CDR3 is CASSLVGVTDTQYF. CDR3 sequence (DNA): TGCGCCAGCAGCTTGGTAGGGGTCACAGATACGCAGTATTTT.

A remark on this clonotype: The conserved phenylalanine or tryptophan normally closing the CDR3 is absent here, so this likely arose from a read error. The chain has TRBV7-2 and TRBJ2-2; D possibly matches TRBD1 or TRBD2 (5 bases each). This CDR3 has 15 residues. In germline, CDR1 is SGHTA, CDR2 FQGNSA. In DNA, the CDR3 is TGTGCCAGTAGCTGGGGACGGCCAGACACCGGGGAGCTGTTTTCT. Amino acid sequence: CASSWGRPDTGELFS.

V usage is TRBV5-1 and J usage is TRBJ2-3; either TRBD1 or TRBD2 may fit D (5 bases each). The CDR3 spans 12 residues. The V gene lost 0 bases and the J gene lost 10 bases, with 9 bases spanning the gap. CDR1 and CDR2 (germline): SGHRS, YFSETQ. CDR3 in amino acids: CASSLELGAQYF. CDR3 nucleotides: TGCGCCAGCAGCTTGGAACTAGGGGCGCAGTATTTT. The whole variable domain, filled in from reference TRBV5-1 and TRBJ2-3, reads KAGVTQTPRYLIKTRGQQVTLSCSPISGHRSVSWYQQTPGQGLQFLFEYFSETQRNKGNFPGRFSGRQFSNSRSEMNVSTLELGDSALYLCASSLELGAQYFGPGTRLTVL.

This clonotype was detected only a few times. The chain employs TRBV7-9 and TRBJ2-1; a possible D gene is TRBD2 (6 bases). V gave up 5 bases and J gave up 7 bases, with 18 bases separating them. The germline V gene encodes CDR1 SEHNR and CDR2 FQNEAQ (reference sequence). The CDR3 loop spans 15 amino acids. For the CDR3, the DNA is TGTGCCAGCAGCCCACCCGGGACTGCCCTAAATGAGCAGTTCTTC. It yields the protein CASSPPGTALNEQFF.

This CDR3 reads CSVSPDRARVGYTF. CDR3 sequence (DNA): TGCAGCGTTTCGCCGGACAGGGCCAGGGTTGGCTACACCTTC. The chain has TRBV29-1 and TRBJ1-2, with 8 bases identical to TRBD1. V was clipped by 5 bases and J by 7 bases; unmatched bases: 12. This CDR3 spans 14 amino acids. CDR1 is SQVTM, CDR2 ANQGSEA, per germline.

The chain has TRBV20-1 and TRBJ1-5, with a tentative D call TRBD1 (6 bases). CDR1 DFQATT and CDR2 SNEGSKA come from the germline V gene (reference sequence). The ends were cut back, 6 bases at V and 2 bases at J, with 8 bases in the middle. This CDR3 has 12 amino acids. CDR3 DNA: TGCAGTGCGGGGGCCGGCAATCAGCCCCAGCATTTT. This encodes CSAGAGNQPQHF.

The rearrangement uses TRBV7-9 and TRBJ2-1; D tentatively reads TRBD1 or TRBD2 (6 bases each). V was clipped by 1 base and J by 8 bases, with 12 bases between them. Germline V gives CDR1 SEHNR, CDR2 FQNEAQ (reference sequence). The CDR3 totals 14 residues. The CDR3 loop reads CASSLEGGFDEQFF. The CDR3 DNA reads TGTGCCAGCAGCTTAGAGGGGGGTTTCGATGAGCAGTTCTTC. The entire variable domain, with the rest obtained from reference TRBV7-9 and TRBJ2-1, is as follows: DTGVSQNPRHKITKRGQNVTFRCDPISEHNRLYWYRQTLGQGPEFLTYFQNEAQLEKSRLLSDRFSAERPKGSFSTLEIQRTEQGDSAMYLCASSLEGGFDEQFFGPGTRLTVL.